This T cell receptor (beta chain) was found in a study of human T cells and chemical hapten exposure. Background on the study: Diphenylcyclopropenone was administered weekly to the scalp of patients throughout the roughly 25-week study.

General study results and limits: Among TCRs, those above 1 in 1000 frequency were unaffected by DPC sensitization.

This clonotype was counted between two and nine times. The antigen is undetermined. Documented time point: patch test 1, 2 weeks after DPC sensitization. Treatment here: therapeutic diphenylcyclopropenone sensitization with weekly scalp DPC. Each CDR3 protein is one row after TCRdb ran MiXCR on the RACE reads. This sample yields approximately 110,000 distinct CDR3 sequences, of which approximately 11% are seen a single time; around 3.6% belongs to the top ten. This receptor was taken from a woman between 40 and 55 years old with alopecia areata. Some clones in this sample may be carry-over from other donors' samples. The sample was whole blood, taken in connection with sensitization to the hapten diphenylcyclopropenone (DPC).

The CDR3 nucleotides are TGTGCAAGTCGCTTAGCGCTCTGGGGACAGTCTAATGAAAAACTGTTTTTT. This gives the protein CASRLALWGQSNEKLFF. The V gene is TRBV12-2, the J gene TRBJ1-4; the table's D call TRBD1 went unverified against the DNA. TRBV12-2 is a listed pseudogene. This CDR3 spans 17 amino acids.